The 25 T cell receptor beta chains given below trace back to one sample, sequenced in a study of cytomegalovirus exposure and HLA in healthy donors. The PCR made use of 60 Vbeta and 13 Jbeta primers. Data came from immunoSEQ multiplex PCR; TCRdb stores just in-frame clones and leaves some out. The top ten hold approximately 2.1% of the sample, which has 160,000 or so clones, 60% to 85% seen once. Sequenced: PBMCs. The source of these receptors is a man aged 50-59 years in good health and CMV-seropositive.

A few counts support this clone. The CDR3 DNA sequence: TGTGCCAGTAGTACATACAGGGGGCTAGGATCACCCCTCCACTTT. As protein: CASSTYRGLGSPLHF. The chain employs TRBV19 and TRBJ1-6, with 9 bases aligning to TRBD1. This CDR3 is built from 15 residues. The J segment lost 10 bases and the V segment lost 4 bases, leaving 8 bases of the junction unmatched. CDR1 and CDR2 from the germline V gene are LNHDA and SQIVND (reference sequence).

This clone was found once. The J gene is TRBJ2-5, the V gene TRBV5-4; D call uncertain. The germline V gene has CDR1 SGHNT and CDR2 YYREEE (reference sequence). The CDR3 is 13 residues long. Trimming shortened V by 0 bases and J by 2 bases, and 5 bases separated the two germline ends. Here the CDR3 reads CASSLGRQETQYF. The DNA for the CDR3 is TGTGCCAGCAGCTTGGGCAGACAAGAGACCCAGTACTTC.

The chain recombines TRBV20-1 with TRBJ1-4, with unresolved D. CDR1 DFQATT and CDR2 SNEGSKA come from the germline V gene (reference sequence). The CDR3 contains 11 residues. V was trimmed by 2 bases and J by 5 bases, leaving 3 bases between them. The CDR3 loop reads CSARQNEKLFF. Here the CDR3 DNA reads TGCAGTGCTAGACAGAATGAAAAACTGTTTTTT.

The genes are TRBV7-3 and TRBJ2-1, with 12 positions matching TRBD2. The trim removed 2 bases at V and 4 bases at J, leaving 15 bases unmatched. The CDR3 has 20 amino acids. Per the germline V gene, CDR1 is SGHTA and CDR2 is FQGTGA. The CDR3 DNA follows: TGTGCCAGCAGCTTAGTATCGGTAGGGACTAGCGGGTCCATGTACAATGAGCAGTTCTTC. Translated, it gives CASSLVSVGTSGSMYNEQFF.

The chain combines TRBV6-5 with TRBJ2-1; tentative D call: TRBD2 (6 bases). There are 15 residues in the CDR3. From germline, CDR1 is MNHEY and CDR2 SVGAGI. V gave up 6 bases and J gave up 4 bases, with 16 bases separating them. The CDR3 DNA reads TGTGCCAGCAGCCTCTCTTGGGGGACTTACAATGAGCAGTTCTTC. Encoded protein: CASSLSWGTYNEQFF.

CDR3 sequence reads: CASSVERQVTDTQYF. CDR3 DNA sequence: TGTGCCAGCAGCGTCGAAAGACAGGTTACAGATACGCAGTATTTT. This rearrangement joins TRBV9 to TRBJ2-3; tentative D call: TRBD1 (6 bases). The CDR3 has 15 amino acids. Trimming cost V 2 bases and J 3 bases, with 13 bases left between them. Germline CDR1 and CDR2: SGDLS and YYNGEE.

The rearrangement uses TRBV4-3 and TRBJ1-1, with 7 bases identical to TRBD1. V shed 0 bases and J 1 base; nucleotides not matched to a gene: 8. This CDR3 is 17 amino acids long. Germline V gene sequence: CDR1 LGHNA, CDR2 YSLEER. Here the CDR3 reads CASSQDIRPGGNTEAFF. The CDR3 DNA reads as TGCGCCAGCAGCCAAGATATCAGGCCAGGGGGGAACACTGAAGCTTTCTTT.

The chain uses TRBV10-1 and TRBJ2-3, with a possible D match to TRBD2 (7 bases). V dropped 10 bases and J dropped 3 bases, with 17 bases sitting between them. The CDR3 covers 14 residues. Germline CDR1 reads WNHNN; CDR2 reads SYGVQD (reference sequence). The CDR3 spells CATSTGGQTDTQYF. The CDR3 nucleotides read TGCGCCACCTCGACGGGGGGCCAGACAGATACGCAGTATTTT.

V gene TRBV5-1 combines with J gene TRBJ1-2; TRBD1 is a possible D gene (6 bases). This CDR3 has 13 residues. V was clipped by 3 bases and J by 4 bases, with 10 bases between them. The germline gives CDR1 SGHRS, CDR2 YFSETQ. The CDR3 nucleotides read TGCGCCAGCAGCTCACAGGGAACCTATGGCTACACCTTC. This sequence encodes CASSSQGTYGYTF. The variable domain in full, completed from reference TRBV5-1 and TRBJ1-2, reads KAGVTQTPRYLIKTRGQQVTLSCSPISGHRSVSWYQQTPGQGLQFLFEYFSETQRNKGNFPGRFSGRQFSNSRSEMNVSTLELGDSALYLCASSSQGTYGYTFGSGTRLTVV.

The chain recombines TRBV5-1 with TRBJ2-7; 13 nucleotides agree with TRBD2. The CDR3 length is 20 residues. The ends lost 1 base at V and 3 bases at J; junction bases unmatched: 16. The germline V gene has CDR1 SGHRS and CDR2 YFSETQ. CDR3 sequence: CASSLRPLTSGGTLNYEQYF. The DNA of the CDR3 is TGCGCCAGCAGCTTGCGGCCGTTGACTAGCGGGGGGACCCTGAACTACGAGCAGTACTTC.

This clone was counted only a few times. This chain joins TRBV4-1 and TRBJ2-3; the match to TRBD2 covers 8 bases. V was clipped by 4 bases and J by 4 bases; unmatched bases: 10. The V gene's germline CDR1 is MGHRA and CDR2 YSYEKL. The CDR3 consists of 16 residues. In DNA form, the CDR3 reads TGCGCCAGCAGCCCCTCCAAAGCGGGGGTATCAGATACGCAGTATTTT. Protein sequence: CASSPSKAGVSDTQYF.

The gene calls are TRBV7-9 and TRBJ2-7; 8 bases fit TRBD2. This CDR3 spans 15 amino acids. The germline V gene has CDR1 SEHNR and CDR2 FQNEAQ (reference sequence). Trimming at V came to 4 bases and at J to 6 bases, leaving 11 bases not matched to a gene. The CDR3 sequence is CASSSIGTRFREQYF. The CDR3 DNA follows: TGTGCCAGCAGCTCTATCGGGACTAGGTTTCGCGAGCAGTACTTC.

In DNA form, the CDR3 reads TGTGCCAGTAGTACCGGGGGGTCTTATCTCGGGGAGCTGTTTTTT. Translation gives CASSTGGSYLGELFF. V usage is TRBV19 and J usage is TRBJ2-2; 7 nucleotides align to TRBD2. The CDR3 extends over 15 amino acids. V trimming: 4 bases; J trimming: 7 bases; junction bases outside the gene matches: 9. Per germline, CDR1 LNHDA and CDR2 SQIVND (reference sequence).

This clone appeared a few times. V and J are TRBV6-1 and TRBJ1-1; the D gene is possibly TRBD1 (5 bases). The CDR3 is 14 residues long. Germline CDR1 MNHNS, CDR2 SASEGT. Trimming took off 6 bases at V and 7 bases at J, with 18 bases between the two ends. The CDR3 DNA follows: TGTGCCAGCAGAAGGGCCCAGGGTAATCTTGAAGCTTTCTTT. Its translation is CASRRAQGNLEAFF.

The rearrangement links TRBV2 to TRBJ2-1; the match to TRBD2 covers 12 bases. The CDR3 consists of 15 residues. The junction had 13 bases not matched to a gene; V was cut back by 6 bases and J by 13 bases. Germline V gene lookup returns CDR1 SNHLY and CDR2 FYNNEI. The CDR3 DNA sequence: TGTGCCAGCAGCCGACTAGCGGGAGCATTAACTTTACAGTTCTTC. This codes for CASSRLAGALTLQFF. The whole variable domain, filled in from reference TRBV2 and TRBJ2-1, reads EPEVTQTPSHQVTQMGQEVILRCVPISNHLYFYWYRQILGQKVEFLVSFYNNEISEKSEIFDDQFSVERPDGSNFTLKIRSTKLEDSAMYFCASSRLAGALTLQFFGPGTRLTVL.

This clone was counted a few times. The gene calls are TRBV7-9 and TRBJ1-1; D unresolved. CDR3 length: 13 amino acids. V was cut by 1 base and J by 2 bases, with 5 bases left in between. Germline assignment: CDR1 SEHNR and CDR2 FQNEAQ (reference sequence). CDR3 sequence: CASSLVVNTEAFF. The CDR3 DNA reads TGTGCCAGCAGCTTAGTAGTCAACACTGAAGCTTTCTTT.

This clone was observed a few times. CDR3: CASSFSPGELFF. In DNA form, the CDR3 reads TGTGCCAGCAGCTTTAGCCCCGGGGAGCTGTTTTTT. The chain is built from TRBV5-4 and TRBJ2-2; D is undetermined. The CDR3 sequence is 12 residues long. The germline V and J ends were trimmed by 2 bases and 6 bases, with 5 bases remaining between them. Germline V CDR1 and CDR2: SGHNT, YYREEE (reference sequence).

The chain carries TRBV9 and TRBJ2-5; 9 nucleotides match TRBD2. Trimming removed 1 base from V and 5 bases from J; junction bases left unmatched: 15. From germline, CDR1 is SGDLS and CDR2 YYNGEE. The length of the CDR3 is 18 residues. The DNA for the CDR3 is TGTGCCAGCAGCGTAATGGGGCGGGGGGGCCCTAGGGTTGAGACCCAGTACTTC. Translated: CASSVMGRGGPRVETQYF.

J is TRBJ1-1 and V is TRBV7-2; the D gene is possibly TRBD1 (6 bases). Germline assignment: CDR1 SGHTA and CDR2 FQGNSA. V was trimmed by 8 bases and J by 6 bases, leaving 19 bases between them. The CDR3 is 14 amino acids. This CDR3 is CASFLGGGISEAFF. CDR3 DNA sequence: TGTGCCAGCTTTTTGGGAGGGGGTATCTCTGAAGCTTTCTTT.

The chain uses TRBV5-6 and TRBJ2-3; the D is unclear. V shed 3 bases and J shed 5 bases, with 4 bases lying between them. The CDR3 runs 11 residues. The germline CDR1 and CDR2 sequences are SGHDT and YYEEEE. CDR3 nucleotides: TGTGCCAGCAGCTACGGAGATACGCAGTATTTT. Residues: CASSYGDTQYF.

This chain joins TRBV11-3 and TRBJ2-6; D gene ambiguous. The CDR3 extends over 15 amino acids. Per the germline V gene, CDR1 is SGHNT and CDR2 is YENEEA. Trimming left V 0 bases short and J 0 bases short, with 3 bases between. For the CDR3, the DNA is TGTGCCAGCAGCTTAGACGGCTCTGGGGCCAACGTCCTGACTTTC. As protein: CASSLDGSGANVLTF.

This chain links TRBV7-3 with TRBJ2-1; TRBD1 is a possible D gene (6 bases). The germline gives CDR1 SGHTA, CDR2 FQGTGA. The CDR3 runs 15 residues. Trimming stripped 5 bases from V and 8 bases from J, with 19 bases between. CDR3 in amino acids: CASSTGTSTGDEQFF. The CDR3 DNA reads TGTGCCAGCAGCACCGGGACCTCGACAGGCGATGAGCAGTTCTTC. Supplemented by reference TRBV7-3 and TRBJ2-1, the full variable domain reads GAGVSQTPSNKVTEKGKYVELRCDPISGHTALYWYRQSLGQGPEFLIYFQGTGAADDSGLPNDRFFAVRPEGSVSTLKIQRTERGDSAVYLCASSTGTSTGDEQFFGPGTRLTVL.

This clone turned up a few times. The V and J genes are TRBV5-1 and TRBJ2-3, with D tentatively TRBD2 (6 bases). In germline, CDR1 is SGHRS, CDR2 YFSETQ. The CDR3 extends over 15 amino acids. V lost 2 bases and J 0 bases, leaving 10 bases between the germline ends. DNA for the CDR3: TGCGCCAGCAGCTTTCTCCGGGGGAGCACAGATACGCAGTATTTT. This translates into CASSFLRGSTDTQYF.

The J gene is TRBJ2-3, the V gene TRBV27; 11 nucleotides match TRBD2. This CDR3 region has 17 residues. The ends lost 4 bases at V and 7 bases at J; junction bases unmatched: 13. Germline loops: CDR1 MNHEY, CDR2 SMNVEV (reference sequence). CDR3 residues: CASSSYPSSGGIYTQYF. The DNA for the CDR3 is TGTGCCAGCAGTTCATACCCCTCTAGCGGGGGGATTTATACGCAGTATTTT.

The chain is built from TRBV2 and TRBJ1-5, with 10 bases lining up with TRBD1. CDR3 length: 14 amino acids. CDR1 and CDR2 (germline): SNHLY, FYNNEI. Trimming at V came to 6 bases and at J to 6 bases, leaving 5 bases not matched to a gene. The CDR3 DNA sequence: TGTGCCAGCAGGTCCGGGACAGGGGCTCAGCCCCAGCATTTT. Translating it yields CASRSGTGAQPQHF.